The clone carrying this T cell receptor beta chain was seen a few times. Antigen specificity is unknown. This record comes from a study of T cells in Graves' hyperthyroidism and ophthalmopathy. Amplification yielded TCR beta CDR3 regions, with RNA transcripts as the source. HTBI primers were the set used in a first-round RT-PCR of the TCR CDR3. TCRdb independently ran MiXCR on the multiplex PCR reads; one entry per CDR3 protein. The data show around 340,000 distinct CDR3 sequences, with approximately 15% seen just once and just under 25% held by the top ten. Disease duration under 2 months; hyperthyroidism patients were aged 18 to 65. PBMCs came from more than 9 ml fresh peripheral blood. The CDR3 length is 17 residues. V shed 3 bases, J shed 0 bases, and the junction held 9 bases outside the gene matches. Germline V gene sequence: CDR1 SGHVS, CDR2 FQNEAQ. Study-wide findings and caveats: A model of 13 V-J features distinguished ophthalmopathy from stable hyperthyroidism. In blood, most of the thyroid clonotypes expanded above 0.001 were also present.

The TCR sequence derives from a woman in her 30s with Graves' hyperthyroidism. The sample consisted of blood. The rearrangement uses TRBV7-8 and TRBJ1-1; 8 bases line up with TRBD1. CDR3 in DNA: TGTGCCAGCAGCTTGTCGGGACCAGGGGGCCTGAACACTGAAGCTTTCTTT. It codes for CASSLSGPGGLNTEAFF.